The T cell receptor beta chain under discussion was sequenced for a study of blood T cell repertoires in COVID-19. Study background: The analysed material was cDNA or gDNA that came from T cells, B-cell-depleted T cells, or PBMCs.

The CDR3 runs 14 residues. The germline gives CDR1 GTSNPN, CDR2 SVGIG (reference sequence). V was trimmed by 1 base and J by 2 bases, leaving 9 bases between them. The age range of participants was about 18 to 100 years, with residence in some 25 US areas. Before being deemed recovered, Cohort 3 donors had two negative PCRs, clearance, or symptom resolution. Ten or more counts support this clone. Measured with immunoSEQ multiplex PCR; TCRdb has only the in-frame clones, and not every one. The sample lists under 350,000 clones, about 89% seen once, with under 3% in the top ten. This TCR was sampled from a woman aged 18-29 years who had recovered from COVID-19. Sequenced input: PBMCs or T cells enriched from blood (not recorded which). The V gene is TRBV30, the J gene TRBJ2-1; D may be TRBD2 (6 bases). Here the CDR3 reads CAWSGGVTYNEQFF. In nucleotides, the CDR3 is TGTGCCTGGAGTGGGGGGGTAACCTACAATGAGCAGTTCTTC.